Presented here are 11 T cell receptor beta chains from one specimen sequenced in a study of cytomegalovirus exposure and HLA in healthy donors. With 60 Vbeta and 13 Jbeta primers, the PCR was carried out. Clones were read by immunoSEQ multiplex PCR, and TCRdb kept only the in-frame ones, dropping some. The table has about 120,000 clones, roughly 70% seen once. Sequenced material: PBMCs. These receptors originate from a man aged 35 to 55 in good health and CMV-seropositive.

The rearrangement uses TRBV2 and TRBJ2-1; 9 bases match TRBD2. Losses at the gene ends were 6 bases for V and 4 bases for J; bases not matched to a gene: 7. In germline, CDR1 is SNHLY, CDR2 FYNNEI. The CDR3 runs to 15 residues. The CDR3 sequence is CASRREGLGYNEQFF. The CDR3 coding sequence is TGTGCCAGCAGGCGGGAGGGACTCGGATACAATGAGCAGTTCTTC. Filled out from reference TRBV2 and TRBJ2-1, the complete variable domain reads EPEVTQTPSHQVTQMGQEVILRCVPISNHLYFYWYRQILGQKVEFLVSFYNNEISEKSEIFDDQFSVERPDGSNFTLKIRSTKLEDSAMYFCASRREGLGYNEQFFGPGTRLTVL.

The chain combines TRBV9 with TRBJ1-6; TRBD1 aligns across 7 bases. Germline V gene sequence: CDR1 SGDLS, CDR2 YYNGEE. V was clipped by 4 bases and J by 9 bases; unmatched bases: 7. The CDR3 sequence is 14 residues long. In DNA, the CDR3 is TGTGCCAGCAGCCCGGGACAGACGGCTTCACCCCTCCACTTT. Residues: CASSPGQTASPLHF.

The chain carries TRBV6-5 and TRBJ1-1; TRBD1 is a possible D gene (5 bases). V lost 2 bases and J 5 bases, leaving 15 bases between the germline ends. The CDR3 extends over 15 amino acids. Germline lookup yields CDR1 MNHEY and CDR2 SVGAGI. CDR3 protein: CASSYGSGMETEAFF. In DNA, the CDR3 is TGTGCCAGCAGTTACGGATCAGGGATGGAAACTGAAGCTTTCTTT.

The rearrangement links TRBV6-1 to TRBJ1-4; possible D gene TRBD1, 5 bases. Germline V CDR1 and CDR2: MNHNS, SASEGT. V lost 6 bases and J 5 bases, leaving 10 bases between the germline ends. The CDR3 has 13 residues. The CDR3 here is CASRNRYNEKLFF. CDR3 DNA: TGTGCCAGCAGAAACAGGTACAATGAAAAACTGTTTTTT.

The chain has TRBV5-6 and TRBJ1-3; the D gene is possibly TRBD1 (6 bases). V shed 2 bases and J shed 4 bases, with 13 bases lying between them. The CDR3 is 15 amino acids. Germline V lookup: CDR1 SGHDT, CDR2 YYEEEE. CDR3 loop: CASSFVRGSGNTIYF. CDR3 sequence (DNA): TGTGCCAGCAGCTTCGTTAGGGGGTCCGGAAACACCATATATTTT.

The gene calls are TRBV5-1 and TRBJ2-5, with a possible D match to TRBD1 (6 bases). The CDR3 loop spans 16 amino acids. V lost 0 bases and J lost 5, with 17 bases in between. The V gene's germline CDR1 is SGHRS and CDR2 YFSETQ. CDR3 nucleotides: TGCGCCAGCAGCTTGGCCGCGGCAGGGGATAGGGAGACCCAGTACTTC. This encodes CASSLAAAGDRETQYF.

The rearrangement uses TRBV28 and TRBJ1-1; unclear D gene. The CDR3 length is 15 residues. Germline lookup yields CDR1 MDHEN and CDR2 SYDVKM. V was shortened by 4 bases and J by 3 bases, with 15 bases between the two germline ends. In nucleotides, the CDR3 is TGTGCCAGCAGTTGGGATGCAACAGCGGACACTGAAGCTTTCTTT. Amino acids: CASSWDATADTEAFF.

The chain combines TRBV4-2 with TRBJ1-5; 7 nucleotides line up with TRBD1. J gave up 3 bases and V 3 bases, and 5 bases lay outside the gene matches. The V gene's germline CDR1 is LGHNA and CDR2 YNFKEQ. CDR3 length: 15 residues. CDR3 sequence (DNA): TGTGCCAGCAGCCAGGCGACAGGGAACAATCAGCCCCAGCATTTT. Its translation is CASSQATGNNQPQHF.

The rearrangement joins TRBV10-2 to TRBJ1-5, with D possibly matching TRBD1 (6 bases). V shed 6 bases and J shed 3 bases, with 12 bases lying between them. This CDR3 spans 14 amino acids. CDR1 is WSHSY and CDR2 is SAAADI in the germline V gene. CDR3 amino acids: CASRLSGDNQPQHF. CDR3 DNA: TGCGCCAGCAGGTTATCAGGGGACAATCAGCCCCAGCATTTT.

This clone was detected only a few times. The gene calls are TRBV6-5 and TRBJ1-5, with D possibly matching TRBD1 (5 bases). The CDR3 is made up of 13 amino acids. Trimming cost V 2 bases and J 9 bases, with 11 bases left between them. The germline V gene encodes CDR1 MNHEY and CDR2 SVGAGI. CDR3 loop: CASSYGGGRPQHF. CDR3 DNA: TGTGCCAGCAGTTACGGGGGAGGAAGGCCCCAGCATTTT.

The chain uses TRBV2 and TRBJ1-6; D ambiguous. Germline values: CDR1 SNHLY, CDR2 FYNNEI. The V end was cut by 2 bases, the J end by 6 bases, with 11 bases between. The CDR3 sequence is 15 residues long. The CDR3 nucleotides are TGTGCCAGCAGTGAATCCTGGAGTTCTAATTCACCCCTCCACTTT. It yields the protein CASSESWSSNSPLHF.